Shown below are 11 T cell receptor beta chains from a single sample sequenced in a study of shared clonotypes between healthy human individuals. Produced via immunoSEQ multiplex PCR; TCRdb's table is partial and in-frame only. The sample consists of about 1 million clones, roughly 75% of them appearing once. What was sequenced was memory CD4+ T cells sorted from blood. As for subset: CD45RA-negative fraction. The origin of the receptors is a man aged 18-30 years in good health.

The rearrangement uses TRBV7-8 and TRBJ2-5; 7 bases line up with TRBD1. J gave up 1 base and V 7 bases, and 9 bases lay outside the gene matches. This CDR3 comprises 15 residues. CDR1 SGHVS and CDR2 FQNEAQ come from the germline V gene. CDR3 coding DNA: TGTGCCAGCAACAAGGACAGGCAGCCCCAAGAGACCCAGTACTTC. Translated: CASNKDRQPQETQYF. Supplemented by reference TRBV7-8 and TRBJ2-5, the full variable domain reads GAGVSQSPRYKVAKRGQDVALRCDPISGHVSLFWYQQALGQGPEFLTYFQNEAQLDKSGLPSDRFFAERPEGSVSTLKIQRTQQEDSAVYLCASNKDRQPQETQYFGPGTRLLVL.

The J gene is TRBJ2-2, the V gene TRBV12-5; 13 bases line up with TRBD2. The CDR3 is made up of 15 amino acids. V lost 5 bases to trimming and J lost 4 bases; unmatched junction nucleotides: 1. Germline V CDR1 and CDR2: LGHNT, FRNRAP. The CDR3 protein is CASGGLAGATGELFF. CDR3 DNA sequence: TGTGCTAGTGGTGGACTAGCGGGAGCCACCGGGGAGCTGTTTTTT.

The V and J genes are TRBV15 and TRBJ2-5; a weak D match, TRBD2 (6 bases). There are 16 residues in the CDR3. Deletions cut 1 base from V and 4 bases from J, with 16 bases between. Germline values: CDR1 LNHNV, CDR2 YYDKDF (reference sequence). This chain's CDR3 is CATSRGVAGIVETQYF. The CDR3 nucleotides read TGTGCCACCAGCAGAGGGGTCGCGGGAATAGTAGAGACCCAGTACTTC.

The V gene is TRBV25-1, the J gene TRBJ1-2; D ambiguous. The germline V gene has CDR1 MGHDK and CDR2 SYGVNS. The germline V and J ends were trimmed by 6 bases and 5 bases, with 7 bases remaining between them. The CDR3 is made up of 11 amino acids. CDR3 DNA: TGTGCCAGCAGAGGTCTTTATGGCTACACCTTC. Its translation is CASRGLYGYTF.

The CDR3 DNA reads as TGTGCCAGCCTAGAAGGTGGGTCCGCCACTGAAGCTTTCTTT. Translation: CASLEGGSATEAFF. The chain employs TRBV6-1 and TRBJ1-1; no clear D gene. Trimming removed 8 bases at V and 4 bases at J, with 17 bases between. The CDR3 is 14 residues long. Germline loops: CDR1 MNHNS, CDR2 SASEGT.

A remark on this clone: The limits of the CDR3 on the DNA are not certain, so only TCRdb's listed CDR3 is given. V usage is TRBV2 and J usage is TRBJ1-1; TRBD1 was called by the table and not checked on the DNA. Germline assignment: CDR1 SNHLY and CDR2 FYNNEI. The CDR3 region is 13 residues in length, termini included. CDR3 sequence reads: CASSVGQGSVTFF.

This rearrangement joins TRBV19 to TRBJ1-2, with 8 nucleotides matching TRBD1. The CDR3 is 14 amino acids. V gave up 7 bases and J gave up 6 bases; unmatched junction bases: 10. CDR1 is LNHDA and CDR2 is SQIVND in the germline V gene (reference sequence). CDR3 sequence (DNA): TGTGCCAGTACCCTAGGACAGGGATTGCATGGCTACACCTTC. Protein: CASTLGQGLHGYTF.

The chain joins TRBV7-2 to TRBJ2-1; TRBD2 might be the D (6 bases). Trimming left V 5 bases short and J 8 bases short, with 16 bases between. The germline CDR1 and CDR2 sequences are SGHTA and FQGNSA. This CDR3 is built from 14 residues. CDR3 loop: CASSTRRGLDEQFF. CDR3 DNA: TGTGCCAGCAGCACTCGACGGGGGTTAGATGAGCAGTTCTTC.

V is TRBV10-3 and J is TRBJ2-1; TRBD2 matches 11 bases. CDR3 size: 15 residues. The germline V gene has CDR1 ENHRY and CDR2 SYGVKD. Trimming took 3 bases from V and 7 from J; bases not matched to a gene: 5. The CDR3 region is CAISDTSGSDNEQFF. The CDR3 region has the DNA TGTGCCATCAGTGACACTAGCGGGAGTGATAATGAGCAGTTCTTC.

This sequence joins TRBV5-3 and TRBJ1-5, with D unclear. TRBV5-3 is labeled an ORF, and its function is uncertain. Trimming removed 10 bases from V and 5 bases from J, with 22 bases in between. This CDR3 has 15 amino acids. The CDR3, as DNA: TGTGCCCTTAAACTTAGGGCCCGGGTTTATCAGCCCCAGCATTTT. It specifies CALKLRARVYQPQHF.

The chain combines TRBV9 with TRBJ1-1, with D possibly matching TRBD1 (5 bases). V lost 1 base to trimming and J lost 2 bases, with 9 bases between them. The CDR3 spans 14 residues. Germline V gene sequence: CDR1 SGDLS, CDR2 YYNGEE. The CDR3 is CASSVSGLNTEAFF. The CDR3, as DNA: TGTGCCAGCAGCGTATCAGGGTTAAACACTGAAGCTTTCTTT.